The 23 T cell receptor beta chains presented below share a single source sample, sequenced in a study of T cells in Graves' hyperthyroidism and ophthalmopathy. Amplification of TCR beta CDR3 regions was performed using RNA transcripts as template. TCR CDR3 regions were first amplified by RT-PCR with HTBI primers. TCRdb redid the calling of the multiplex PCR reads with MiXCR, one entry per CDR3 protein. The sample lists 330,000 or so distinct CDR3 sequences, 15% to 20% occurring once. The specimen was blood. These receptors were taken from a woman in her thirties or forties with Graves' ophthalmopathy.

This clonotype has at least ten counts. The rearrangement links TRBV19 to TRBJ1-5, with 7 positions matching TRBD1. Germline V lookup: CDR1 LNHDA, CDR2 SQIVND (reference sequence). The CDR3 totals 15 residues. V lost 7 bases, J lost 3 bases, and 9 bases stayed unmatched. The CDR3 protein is CASTKGQSYNQPQHF. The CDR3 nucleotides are TGTGCCAGTACCAAGGGACAGAGCTACAATCAGCCCCAGCATTTT.

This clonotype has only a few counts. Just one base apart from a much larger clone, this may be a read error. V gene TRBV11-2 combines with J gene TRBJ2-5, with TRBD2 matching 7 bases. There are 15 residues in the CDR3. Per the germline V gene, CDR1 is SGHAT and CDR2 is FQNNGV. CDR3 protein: CASSLGGGPQEAQYF. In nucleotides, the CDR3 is TGTGCCAGCAGCTTAGGGGGGGGACCGCAAGAGGCCCAGTACTTC.

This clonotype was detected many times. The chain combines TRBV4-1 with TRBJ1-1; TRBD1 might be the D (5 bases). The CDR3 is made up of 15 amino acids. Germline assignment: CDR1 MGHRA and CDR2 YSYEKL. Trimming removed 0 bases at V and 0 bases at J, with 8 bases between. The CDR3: CASSQDEGVNTEAFF. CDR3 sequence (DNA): TGCGCCAGCAGCCAAGATGAAGGGGTGAACACTGAAGCTTTCTTT.

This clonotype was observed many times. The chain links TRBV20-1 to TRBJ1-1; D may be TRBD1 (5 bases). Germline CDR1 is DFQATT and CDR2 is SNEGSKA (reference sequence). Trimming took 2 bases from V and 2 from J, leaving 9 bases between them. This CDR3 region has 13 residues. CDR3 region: CSARQGVNTEAFF. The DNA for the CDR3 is TGCAGTGCTAGACAAGGGGTTAACACTGAAGCTTTCTTT.

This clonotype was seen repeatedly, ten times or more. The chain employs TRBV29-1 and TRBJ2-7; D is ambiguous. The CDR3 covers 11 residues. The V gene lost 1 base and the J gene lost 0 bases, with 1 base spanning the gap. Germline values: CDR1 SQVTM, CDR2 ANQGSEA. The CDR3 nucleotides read TGCAGCGTTGAAGTCTCCTACGAGCAGTACTTC. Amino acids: CSVEVSYEQYF.

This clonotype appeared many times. In DNA, the CDR3 is TGTGCCAGCAGCTACGGACAGAAAAACATTCAGTACTTC. Protein: CASSYGQKNIQYF. This chain joins TRBV3-1 and TRBJ2-4, with D possibly TRBD1 on 6 matching bases. V was pared by 5 bases and J by 4 bases, with 9 bases between. This CDR3 spans 13 amino acids. Germline values: CDR1 LGHDT, CDR2 YNNKEL (reference sequence).

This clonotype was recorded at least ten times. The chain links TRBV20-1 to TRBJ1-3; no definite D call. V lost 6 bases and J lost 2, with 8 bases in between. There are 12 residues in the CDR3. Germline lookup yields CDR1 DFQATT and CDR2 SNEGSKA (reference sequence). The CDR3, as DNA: TGCAGTGCCTCTCGGACTGGAAACACCATATATTTT. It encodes CSASRTGNTIYF.

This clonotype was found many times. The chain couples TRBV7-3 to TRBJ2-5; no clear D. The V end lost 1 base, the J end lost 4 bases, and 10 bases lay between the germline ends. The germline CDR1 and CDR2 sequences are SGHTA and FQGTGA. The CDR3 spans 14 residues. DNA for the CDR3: TGTGCCAGCAGCTTAAAGGACGGAGCAGAGACCCAGTACTTC. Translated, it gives CASSLKDGAETQYF.

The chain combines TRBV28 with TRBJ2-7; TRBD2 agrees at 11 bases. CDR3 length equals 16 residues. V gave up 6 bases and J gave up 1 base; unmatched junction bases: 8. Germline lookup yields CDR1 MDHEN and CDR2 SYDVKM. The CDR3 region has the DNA TGTGCCAGCAGACCCGTACTAGCGGGAGAGTCCTACGAGCAGTACTTC. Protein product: CASRPVLAGESYEQYF.

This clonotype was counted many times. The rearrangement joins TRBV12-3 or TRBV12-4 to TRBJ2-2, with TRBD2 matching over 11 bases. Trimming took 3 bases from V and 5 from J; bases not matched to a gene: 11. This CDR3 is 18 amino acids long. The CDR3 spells CASSFLAGGPGRTGELFF. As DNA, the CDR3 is TGTGCCAGCAGTTTTTTAGCGGGAGGGCCGGGGAGAACCGGGGAGCTGTTTTTT.

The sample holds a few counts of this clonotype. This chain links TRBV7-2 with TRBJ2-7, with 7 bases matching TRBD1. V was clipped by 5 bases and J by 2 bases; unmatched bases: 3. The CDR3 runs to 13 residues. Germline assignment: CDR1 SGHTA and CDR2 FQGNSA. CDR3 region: CASSRGPTYEQYF. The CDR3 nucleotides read TGTGCCAGCAGCAGGGGGCCGACCTACGAGCAGTACTTC.

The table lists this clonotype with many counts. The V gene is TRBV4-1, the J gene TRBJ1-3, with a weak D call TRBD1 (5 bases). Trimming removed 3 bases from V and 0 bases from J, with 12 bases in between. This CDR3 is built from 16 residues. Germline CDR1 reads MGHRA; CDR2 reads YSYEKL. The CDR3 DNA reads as TGCGCCAGCAGCCACCCGGGGGGATTCTCTGGAAACACCATATATTTT. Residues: CASSHPGGFSGNTIYF.

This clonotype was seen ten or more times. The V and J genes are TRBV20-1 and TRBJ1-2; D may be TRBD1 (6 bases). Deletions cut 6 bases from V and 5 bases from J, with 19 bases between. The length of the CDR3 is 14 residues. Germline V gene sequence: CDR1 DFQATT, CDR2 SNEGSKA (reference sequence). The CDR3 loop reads CSARDKDTGYGYTF. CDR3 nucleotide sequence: TGCAGTGCCCGAGACAAGGACACAGGGTATGGCTACACCTTC.

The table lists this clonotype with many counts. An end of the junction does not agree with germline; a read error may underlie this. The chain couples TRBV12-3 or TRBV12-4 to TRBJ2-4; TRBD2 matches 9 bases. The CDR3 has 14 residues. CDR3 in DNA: TGTGCCAGCAGCTTAGCGGGAGCGGGAAACATTCAGTACTTC. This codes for CASSLAGAGNIQYF.

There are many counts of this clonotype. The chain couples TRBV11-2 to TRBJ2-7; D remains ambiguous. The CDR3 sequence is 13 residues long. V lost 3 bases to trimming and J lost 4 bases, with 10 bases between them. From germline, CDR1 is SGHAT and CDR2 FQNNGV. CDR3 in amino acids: CASSFSRPYEQYF. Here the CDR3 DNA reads TGTGCCAGCAGCTTCTCTAGGCCTTACGAGCAGTACTTC.

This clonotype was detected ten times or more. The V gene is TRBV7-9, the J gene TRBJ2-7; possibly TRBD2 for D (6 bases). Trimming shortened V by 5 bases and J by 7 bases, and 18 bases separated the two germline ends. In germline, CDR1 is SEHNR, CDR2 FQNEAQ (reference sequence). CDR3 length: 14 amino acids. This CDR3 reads CASSHSGSGWEQYF. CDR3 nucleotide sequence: TGTGCCAGCAGCCATAGCGGCAGCGGTTGGGAGCAGTACTTC.

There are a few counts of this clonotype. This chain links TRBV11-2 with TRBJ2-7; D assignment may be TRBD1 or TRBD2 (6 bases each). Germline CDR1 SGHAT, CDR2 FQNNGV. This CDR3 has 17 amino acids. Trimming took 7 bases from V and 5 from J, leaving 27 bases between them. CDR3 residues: CASTRNQGPGLSNEQYF. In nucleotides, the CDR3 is TGTGCCAGCACCCGAAACCAGGGGCCGGGACTGTCAAACGAGCAGTACTTC.

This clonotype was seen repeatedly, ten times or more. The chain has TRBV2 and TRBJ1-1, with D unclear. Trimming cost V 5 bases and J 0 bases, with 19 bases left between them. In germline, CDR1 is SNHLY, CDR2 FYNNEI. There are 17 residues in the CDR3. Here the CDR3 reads CASSRVAGMRVNTEAFF. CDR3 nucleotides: TGTGCCAGCAGTAGGGTTGCGGGGATGAGGGTGAACACTGAAGCTTTCTTT. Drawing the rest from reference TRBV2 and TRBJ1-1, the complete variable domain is EPEVTQTPSHQVTQMGQEVILRCVPISNHLYFYWYRQILGQKVEFLVSFYNNEISEKSEIFDDQFSVERPDGSNFTLKIRSTKLEDSAMYFCASSRVAGMRVNTEAFFGQGTRLTVV.

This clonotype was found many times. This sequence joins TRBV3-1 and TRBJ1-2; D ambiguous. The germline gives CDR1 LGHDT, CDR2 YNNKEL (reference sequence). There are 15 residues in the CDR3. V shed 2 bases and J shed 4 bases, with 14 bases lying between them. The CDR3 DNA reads TGTGCCAGCAGCCAAACTGGTCAGGAAATCTATGGCTACACCTTC. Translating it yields CASSQTGQEIYGYTF.

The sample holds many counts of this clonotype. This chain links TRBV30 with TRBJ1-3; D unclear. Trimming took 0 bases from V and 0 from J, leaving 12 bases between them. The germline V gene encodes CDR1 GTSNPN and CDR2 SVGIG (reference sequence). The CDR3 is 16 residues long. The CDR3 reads CAWSVPAGSSGNTIYF. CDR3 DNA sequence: TGTGCCTGGAGTGTACCAGCGGGAAGCTCTGGAAACACCATATATTTT.

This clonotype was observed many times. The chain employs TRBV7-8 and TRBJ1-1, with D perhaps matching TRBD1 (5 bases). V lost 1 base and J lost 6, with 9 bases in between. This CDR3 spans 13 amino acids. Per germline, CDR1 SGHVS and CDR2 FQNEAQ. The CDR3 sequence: CASSLEGTAEAFF. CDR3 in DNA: TGTGCCAGCAGCTTAGAAGGGACCGCTGAAGCTTTCTTT.

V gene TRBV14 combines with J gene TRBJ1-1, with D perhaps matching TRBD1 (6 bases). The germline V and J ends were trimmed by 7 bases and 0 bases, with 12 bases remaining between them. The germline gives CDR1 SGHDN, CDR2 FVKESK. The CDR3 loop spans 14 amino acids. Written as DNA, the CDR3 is TGTGCCAGCACTCGGACAGCGATGAACACTGAAGCTTTCTTT. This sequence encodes CASTRTAMNTEAFF.

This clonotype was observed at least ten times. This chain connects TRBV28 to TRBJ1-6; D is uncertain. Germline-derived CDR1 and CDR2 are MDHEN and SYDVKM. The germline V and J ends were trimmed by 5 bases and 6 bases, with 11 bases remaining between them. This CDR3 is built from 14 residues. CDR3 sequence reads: CASSDAQPNSPLHF. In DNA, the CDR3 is TGTGCCAGCAGTGATGCACAGCCTAATTCACCCCTCCACTTT.